Following are 20 T cell receptor beta chains from one sample sequenced in a study of OX40 agonist ivuxolimab in advanced cancers. The method was the immunoSEQ multiplex PCR assay. What TCRdb holds here is the immuneACCESS table cut down to in-frame rearrangements. Part of the clones is not present; checked against another copy, under half of the missing clones reflect an unresolved V gene, and the others are unexplained. A total of fewer than 80,000 clones appear in this sample, 85% to 90% of them only once. In total, the top ten clones hold 0.6% to 0.8% of the sample. Here the sequenced sample was CD4+ or CD8+ T cells sorted from blood, taken in a trial of the OX40 agonist ivuxolimab. These receptors all come from an adult with an advanced solid tumor such as melanoma, head and neck, liver or kidney cancer.

The CDR3 spells CASSVDGGVASKNIQYF. DNA for the CDR3: TGTGCCAGCAGCGTAGATGGGGGGGTAGCGTCCAAAAACATTCAGTACTTC. The chain employs TRBV9 and TRBJ2-4; TRBD2 matches 7 bases. This CDR3 is 17 amino acids long. V gave up 0 bases and J gave up 2 bases; unmatched junction bases: 8. Germline assignment: CDR1 SGDLS and CDR2 YYNGEE.

The chain couples TRBV6-5 to TRBJ1-2; TRBD1 might be the D (6 bases). Germline V CDR1 and CDR2: MNHEY, SVGAGI. V was cut by 2 bases and J by 8 bases, with 18 bases left in between. The CDR3 consists of 15 residues. CDR3 DNA sequence: TGTGCCAGCAGTTACGTGACAGGAGCTCCGGGGGGCTACACCTTC. Translated: CASSYVTGAPGGYTF.

The chain recombines TRBV13 with TRBJ2-3; tentatively, D is TRBD1 or TRBD2 (7 bases each). Germline assignment: CDR1 PRHDT and CDR2 FYEKMQ (reference sequence). V was trimmed by 10 bases and J by 1 base, leaving 15 bases between them. This CDR3 comprises 14 residues. This CDR3 reads CATGEGAGTDTQYF. The CDR3 DNA sequence: TGTGCCACCGGGGAGGGGGCCGGCACAGATACGCAGTATTTT.

The V gene is TRBV30, the J gene TRBJ1-2; 10 bases line up with TRBD1. Per the germline V gene, CDR1 is GTSNPN and CDR2 is SVGIG (reference sequence). The junction had 5 bases not matched to a gene; V was cut back by 7 bases and J by 6 bases. The CDR3 has 12 residues. CDR3 in DNA: TGTGCCTCCCCGGGACAGGGGAATGGCTACACCTTC. Amino acid sequence: CASPGQGNGYTF.

The genes are TRBV6-5 and TRBJ1-1, with TRBD1 as a possible D gene (5 bases). V lost 11 bases, J lost 3 bases, and 16 bases lay in between. The CDR3 consists of 13 residues. The germline V gene encodes CDR1 MNHEY and CDR2 SVGAGI. This CDR3 reads CASVHRGDTEAFF. CDR3 DNA sequence: TGTGCCTCGGTGCATAGGGGCGACACTGAAGCTTTCTTT.

V gene TRBV2 combines with J gene TRBJ1-4; D is unclear. Deletions cut 3 bases from V and 0 bases from J, with 5 bases between. Germline CDR1 is SNHLY and CDR2 is FYNNEI. CDR3 length: 14 residues. In DNA, the CDR3 is TGTGCCAGCAGTGACAGGTCAACTAATGAAAAACTGTTTTTT. Translating it yields CASSDRSTNEKLFF.

The genes are TRBV5-1 and TRBJ1-4; D is perhaps TRBD1 (5 bases). The CDR3 loop spans 14 amino acids. CDR1 and CDR2 from the germline V gene are SGHRS and YFSETQ. Trimming removed 4 bases from V and 6 bases from J, with 13 bases in between. The CDR3 coding sequence is TGCGCCAGCAGCCCGGGAGGGGCCGATGAAAAACTGTTTTTT. It translates to CASSPGGADEKLFF.

The chain combines TRBV7-3 with TRBJ2-3; 8 bases fit TRBD2. The germline gives CDR1 SGHTA, CDR2 FQGTGA. V lost 4 bases to trimming and J lost 0 bases; unmatched junction nucleotides: 3. CDR3 length: 15 residues. CDR3 coding DNA: TGTGCCAGCAGCTGGAGCGGGGGAAGCACAGATACGCAGTATTTT. As protein: CASSWSGGSTDTQYF.

This sequence joins TRBV7-8 and TRBJ2-3; weak D call: TRBD1 (5 bases). The CDR3 consists of 15 residues. Germline values: CDR1 SGHVS, CDR2 FQNEAQ. Trimming pared 1 base from V and 0 bases from J, leaving 8 bases between. Here the CDR3 reads CASSLVTGSTDTQYF. The CDR3 nucleotides read TGTGCCAGCAGCTTAGTAACAGGTAGCACAGATACGCAGTATTTT. Together with reference TRBV7-8 and TRBJ2-3, the CDR3 gives the full variable domain: GAGVSQSPRYKVAKRGQDVALRCDPISGHVSLFWYQQALGQGPEFLTYFQNEAQLDKSGLPSDRFFAERPEGSVSTLKIQRTQQEDSAVYLCASSLVTGSTDTQYFGPGTRLTVL.

CDR3 in amino acids: CSEATGAGETQYF. CDR3 coding DNA: TGCAGCGAGGCCACAGGGGCCGGAGAGACCCAGTACTTC. The V call is TRBV29-1, the J call TRBJ2-5, with TRBD1 matching 7 bases. J was trimmed by 4 bases and V by 7 bases; bases with no gene match: 9. In germline, CDR1 is SQVTM, CDR2 ANQGSEA. The CDR3 totals 13 residues. Together with reference TRBV29-1 and TRBJ2-5, the CDR3 gives the full variable domain: SAVISQKPSRDICQRGTSLTIQCQVDSQVTMMFWYRQQPGQSLTLIATANQGSEATYESGFVIDKFPISRPNLTFSTLTVSNMSPEDSSIYLCSEATGAGETQYFGPGTRLLVL.

V and J are TRBV7-2 and TRBJ1-1, with D possibly being TRBD1 (5 bases). Trimming cost V 5 bases and J 4 bases, with 8 bases left between them. CDR3 length: 12 amino acids. Germline V lookup: CDR1 SGHTA, CDR2 FQGNSA. CDR3 region: CASSPGGTEAFF. The DNA for the CDR3 is TGTGCCAGCAGCCCTGGGGGCACTGAAGCTTTCTTT.

The chain links TRBV7-8 to TRBJ1-6; 7 bases agree with TRBD1. CDR3 length: 16 amino acids. Germline-derived CDR1 and CDR2 are SGHVS and FQNEAQ. Losses at the gene ends were 3 bases for V and 8 bases for J; bases not matched to a gene: 10. The CDR3: CASSFGTVFGYSPLHF. For the CDR3, the DNA is TGTGCCAGCAGCTTTGGGACAGTATTTGGTTATTCACCCCTCCACTTT.

The chain employs TRBV9 and TRBJ2-6; 8 bases are a match to TRBD1. The CDR3 consists of 18 residues. The germline gives CDR1 SGDLS, CDR2 YYNGEE. J gave up 0 bases and V 2 bases, and 7 bases lay outside the gene matches. The CDR3 region is CASSVTGGASSGANVLTF. In DNA, the CDR3 is TGTGCCAGCAGCGTTACAGGGGGTGCCAGCTCTGGGGCCAACGTCCTGACTTTC.

The V and J genes are TRBV7-8 and TRBJ1-1, with TRBD1 identical over 8 bases. Germline V lookup: CDR1 SGHVS, CDR2 FQNEAQ. Trimming at V came to 4 bases and at J to 8 bases, leaving 6 bases not matched to a gene. CDR3 length: 13 residues. CDR3 protein: CASSSQGAAEAFF. The CDR3 DNA reads TGTGCCAGCAGCTCCCAGGGGGCGGCGGAAGCTTTCTTT.

The CDR3 region is CASSYRLAGETQYF. CDR3 coding DNA: TGTGCCAGCAGTTACCGGCTAGCGGGAGAGACCCAGTACTTC. The J gene is TRBJ2-5, the V gene TRBV6-5; 8 positions match TRBD2. This CDR3 spans 14 amino acids. Germline CDR1 MNHEY, CDR2 SVGAGI. V shed 2 bases, J shed 4 bases, and the junction held 3 bases outside the gene matches.

This clone was recorded a few times. V gene TRBV30 combines with J gene TRBJ2-3; 9 nucleotides agree with TRBD2. This CDR3 region has 15 residues. The junction had 9 bases not matched to a gene; V was cut back by 2 bases and J by 6 bases. Germline V gene lookup returns CDR1 GTSNPN and CDR2 SVGIG (reference sequence). The CDR3, as DNA: TGTGCCTGGAGTCGTACTAGCGGGCTTTCTGATACGCAGTATTTT. It translates to CAWSRTSGLSDTQYF.

This clone was picked up one time. This rearrangement joins TRBV5-1 to TRBJ1-3; the D is unclear. CDR1 and CDR2 from the germline V gene are SGHRS and YFSETQ. This CDR3 contains 16 residues. V lost 2 bases and J 2 bases, leaving 14 bases between the germline ends. CDR3: CASSLGPEGAGNTIYF. CDR3 bases: TGCGCCAGCAGCTTAGGGCCGGAGGGAGCTGGAAACACCATATATTTT.

This rearrangement joins TRBV7-2 to TRBJ2-2; D is perhaps TRBD1 (5 bases). This CDR3 comprises 16 residues. The germline gives CDR1 SGHTA, CDR2 FQGNSA. V gave up 1 base and J gave up 3 bases, with 12 bases separating them. CDR3 bases: TGTGCCAGCAGCTTAGTGGTGGGGCTAGACACCGGGGAGCTGTTTTTT. This sequence encodes CASSLVVGLDTGELFF.

This clone came up once. The same CDR3 can be traced to other DNA sequences in this sample. The gene calls are TRBV7-2 and TRBJ1-4, with D unclear. The V end lost 3 bases, the J end lost 5 bases, and 10 bases lay between the germline ends. Germline CDR1 SGHTA, CDR2 FQGNSA. The CDR3 length is 14 residues. In DNA, the CDR3 is TGTGCCAGCAGCTTGCGGTGGGGAAATGAAAAACTGTTTTTT. It encodes CASSLRWGNEKLFF. Full variable domain (outside the CDR3, taken from reference TRBV7-2 and TRBJ1-4): GAGVSQSPSNKVTEKGKDVELRCDPISGHTALYWYRQSLGQGLEFLIYFQGNSAPDKSGLPSDRFSAERTGGSVSTLTIQRTQQEDSAVYLCASSLRWGNEKLFFGSGTQLSVL.

This clone was seen a few times. The chain couples TRBV19 to TRBJ2-1; D uncertain. Germline V gene data show CDR1 as LNHDA and CDR2 as SQIVND (reference sequence). Deletions cut 0 bases from V and 5 bases from J, with 11 bases between. The CDR3 runs to 15 residues. CDR3 nucleotides: TGTGCCAGTAGTATAGAACCCCGGGCGGACAATGAGCAGTTCTTC. It specifies CASSIEPRADNEQFF.